The 20 T cell receptor beta chains reported below all come from one sample, sequenced in a study of early T cells in non-severe SARS-CoV-2 infection. TCRdb re-called the 5' RACE reads through MiXCR, storing one row per CDR3 protein. The repertoire has around 37,000 distinct CDR3 sequences, over 8.5% of them found once; the top ten carry about 12%. Material: whole blood. The receptors originated from an adult who was a healthcare worker with PCR-confirmed SARS-CoV-2 infection or an uninfected control (not recorded which).

Judged by abundance, this clonotype is medium-sized. The rearrangement uses TRBV12-3 or TRBV12-4 and TRBJ1-5, with D possibly being TRBD1 (5 bases). With 3 bases removed from V and 3 bases from J, the gap between germline ends came to 15 bases. This CDR3 has 16 residues. CDR3 loop: CASSFRSGWNNQPQHF. As DNA, the CDR3 is TGTGCCAGCAGTTTTAGGTCAGGGTGGAACAATCAGCCCCAGCATTTT.

This clonotype has a count of ten or more. This chain joins TRBV12-5 and TRBJ2-1; D not resolved. CDR3 length: 14 residues. V lost 5 bases, J lost 0 bases, and 8 bases lay in between. The germline CDR1 and CDR2 sequences are LGHNT and FRNRAP. CDR3 sequence (DNA): TGTGCTAGTGGTCCTGAAATCTCCTACAATGAGCAGTTCTTC. It encodes CASGPEISYNEQFF.

The chain joins TRBV20-1 to TRBJ1-2, with a weak D call TRBD1 (5 bases). In germline, CDR1 is DFQATT, CDR2 SNEGSKA (reference sequence). The CDR3 length is 14 residues. Trimming removed 4 bases from V and 8 bases from J, with 20 bases in between. The CDR3, as DNA: TGCAGTGCTATTCGTCCCGGCATCCAGGGAGGCTACACCTTC. This gives the protein CSAIRPGIQGGYTF.

This clonotype was counted at least ten times. This chain links TRBV29-1 with TRBJ2-3; D is undetermined. The CDR3 is made up of 12 amino acids. V shed 6 bases and J shed 0 bases, with 7 bases lying between them. Germline V gene lookup returns CDR1 SQVTM and CDR2 ANQGSEA. This CDR3 reads CSVKSSTDTQYF. CDR3 bases: TGCAGCGTAAAGTCCAGCACAGATACGCAGTATTTT.

At least ten counts were recorded for this clonotype. For the CDR3, the DNA is TGCGCCAGCAGCCAAGATATGGAGGGTAAAGGCCTCCACTTT. Translation gives CASSQDMEGKGLHF. This chain links TRBV4-3 with TRBJ1-6; D is unclear. The CDR3 is 14 amino acids. Germline V gene data show CDR1 as LGHNA and CDR2 as YSLEER. Trimming removed 0 bases from V and 15 bases from J, with 15 bases in between.

The CDR3 nucleotides read TGTGCCAGCAGCCCGACGCTAGACAGACCCACTGAAGCTTTCTTT. Protein product: CASSPTLDRPTEAFF. The V gene is TRBV5-4, the J gene TRBJ1-1; possibly TRBD1 for D (5 bases). This CDR3 has 15 amino acids. V lost 4 bases and J lost 4, with 17 bases in between. In germline, CDR1 is SGHNT, CDR2 YYREEE (reference sequence).

This clonotype was seen many times. The chain has TRBV10-3 and TRBJ2-2; D is uncertain. V shed 5 bases and J shed 4 bases, with 11 bases lying between them. The CDR3 has 14 residues. The germline CDR1 and CDR2 sequences are ENHRY and SYGVKD. This CDR3 reads CAISLPTRTGELFF. In DNA, the CDR3 is TGTGCCATCAGTCTCCCCACGCGCACCGGGGAGCTGTTTTTT.

This clonotype was seen ten or more times. The chain is built from TRBV7-6 and TRBJ2-3; 7 bases align to TRBD2. The CDR3 is 15 residues long. The ends lost 5 bases at V and 0 bases at J; junction bases unmatched: 5. Germline V gene data show CDR1 as SGHVS and CDR2 as FNYEAQ. CDR3 region: CASSLSGDSTDTQYF. CDR3 bases: TGTGCCAGCAGCCTGAGCGGGGATAGCACAGATACGCAGTATTTT.

This rearrangement joins TRBV28 to TRBJ1-6; D may be TRBD1 (6 bases). This CDR3 region has 14 residues. Germline V CDR1 and CDR2: MDHEN, SYDVKM. Trimming shortened V by 4 bases and J by 7 bases, and 11 bases separated the two germline ends. CDR3 amino acids: CASSSTGRNSPLHF. The CDR3 DNA is TGTGCCAGCAGTTCCACAGGGAGAAATTCACCCCTCCACTTT.

This clonotype was picked up many times. The V call is TRBV11-3, the J call TRBJ2-1; 8 bases are a match to TRBD2. The CDR3 length is 20 residues. Germline CDR1 SGHNT, CDR2 YENEEA. Trimming cost V 5 bases and J 6 bases; bases outside gene matches: 24. Here the CDR3 DNA reads TGTGCCAGCAGCAGCTACTCGGGCCCCGGAGGACTAGCCCGAGGCAATGAGCAGTTCTTC. Its translation is CASSSYSGPGGLARGNEQFF.

This clonotype was counted many times. The chain couples TRBV2 to TRBJ2-7; TRBD2 aligns across 7 bases. Germline V gives CDR1 SNHLY, CDR2 FYNNEI. The CDR3 sequence is 15 residues long. V shed 6 bases and J 0 bases; nucleotides not matched to a gene: 8. CDR3 bases: TGTGCCAGCAGCGCACCGGAGCGGGGCTCCTACGAGCAGTACTTC. It yields the protein CASSAPERGSYEQYF.

Only a few counts were recorded for this clonotype. The chain carries TRBV2 and TRBJ2-7; 7 bases agree with TRBD2. CDR1 SNHLY and CDR2 FYNNEI come from the germline V gene. The CDR3 extends over 14 amino acids. The V gene end was trimmed by 5 bases and the J gene end by 2 bases; junction bases not matched to a gene: 6. CDR3 region: CASSQLAVAYEQYF. DNA for the CDR3: TGTGCCAGCAGTCAGCTAGCGGTTGCCTACGAGCAGTACTTC.

In its sample, this clonotype was seen many times. The J gene is TRBJ1-1, the V gene TRBV7-9, with unresolved D. Germline V gives CDR1 SEHNR, CDR2 FQNEAQ (reference sequence). With 1 base removed from V and 0 bases from J, the gap between germline ends came to 6 bases. CDR3 length equals 14 residues. The CDR3 DNA sequence: TGTGCCAGCAGCTTAGGAGGGTTGAACACTGAAGCTTTCTTT. Translation: CASSLGGLNTEAFF.

This clonotype was counted ten times or more. The chain has TRBV3-1 and TRBJ2-1; no definite D call. Germline V gives CDR1 LGHDT, CDR2 YNNKEL (reference sequence). CDR3 length: 18 amino acids. V shed 1 base and J shed 0 bases, with 16 bases lying between them. The CDR3 here is CASSQGVKDHYSYNEQFF. The DNA for the CDR3 is TGTGCCAGCAGCCAAGGGGTGAAAGACCATTACTCCTACAATGAGCAGTTCTTC.

This clonotype was detected only once. It may be a read error: a sequence one base away is much more abundant. The CDR3: CANSHGTSRFTDTQYF. The CDR3 DNA follows: TGCGCCAACAGCCACGGGACTAGTCGTTTCACAGATACGCAGTATTTT. This chain uses TRBV5-1 with TRBJ2-3, with TRBD2 matching 8 bases. There are 16 residues in the CDR3. Germline-derived CDR1 and CDR2 are SGHRS and YFSETQ.

In this sample, this clonotype turned up many times. The chain employs TRBV12-3 or TRBV12-4 and TRBJ2-1; the D gene is possibly TRBD2 (7 bases). The CDR3 extends over 14 amino acids. Trimming pared 3 bases from V and 5 bases from J, leaving 11 bases between. Here the CDR3 DNA reads TGTGCCAGCAGTTTGGGCGGGGGCCACAATGAGCAGTTCTTC. Translated: CASSLGGGHNEQFF.

At least ten counts were recorded for this clonotype. The chain is built from TRBV29-1 and TRBJ2-5; D may be TRBD1 (5 bases). This CDR3 contains 13 residues. V was pared by 3 bases and J by 0 bases, with 8 bases between. Per germline, CDR1 SQVTM and CDR2 ANQGSEA. The CDR3 protein is CSVDSGNQETQYF. The CDR3 region has the DNA TGCAGCGTTGATTCAGGGAACCAAGAGACCCAGTACTTC.

This clonotype came up many times. The rearrangement joins TRBV29-1 to TRBJ2-5; D possibly matches TRBD1 or TRBD2 (5 bases each). The germline V gene has CDR1 SQVTM and CDR2 ANQGSEA. The CDR3 contains 13 residues. V was shortened by 4 bases and J by 7 bases, with 16 bases between the two germline ends. The CDR3 reads CSVVPSGPGTQYF. The CDR3 region has the DNA TGCAGCGTTGTACCATCGGGGCCAGGGACCCAGTACTTC.

Regarding this clonotype: A read error is possible here, since a much larger clone lies one base away. The rearrangement joins TRBV18 to TRBJ2-7; D is ambiguous. Germline V gene lookup returns CDR1 KGHSH and CDR2 LQKENI. The CDR3 is made up of 12 amino acids. Written as DNA, the CDR3 is TGTGCCAGCTCACCGGCGGCCTACGAGCTGTACTTC. This gives the protein CASSPAAYELYF.

The chain employs TRBV10-3 and TRBJ1-1; tentatively, D is TRBD1 (5 bases). Between the trimmed V and J ends, which lost 4 bases and 0 bases, there was a span of 6 bases. Germline values: CDR1 ENHRY, CDR2 SYGVKD. The CDR3 length is 13 residues. The CDR3 nucleotides read TGTGCCATCAGTGTGGGGGTGAACACTGAAGCTTTCTTT. It is translated as CAISVGVNTEAFF.